This TCR beta chain was found in a study of response to subunit inactivated influenza vaccine. MiXCR, applied by TCRdb to the RT-PCR reads, yields one record per CDR3 protein. This sample yields roughly 650,000 distinct CDR3 sequences, of which roughly 14% are seen a single time; approximately 10% belongs to the top ten. The sample holds a few counts of this clonotype. Its target is unknown. Broader study findings: New T cells are recruited in small numbers by each seasonal influenza vaccination, according to the authors' suggestion.

The receptor was isolated from a man aged 50 to 60 who received an inactivated influenza vaccine. This material consisted of PBMCs from blood, taken approximately 13 days after vaccination.

The CDR3 DNA reads TGTGCCAGCAGCCAGGGCTGGGGACAAACCACCTACAATGAGCAGTTCTTC. This gives the protein CASSQGWGQTTYNEQFF. V gene TRBV5-4 combines with J gene TRBJ2-1, with TRBD1 as a possible D gene (6 bases). Germline CDR1 and CDR2: SGHNT and YYREEE (reference sequence). This CDR3 comprises 17 residues. The V gene lost 4 bases and the J gene lost 2 bases, with 19 bases spanning the gap.